A few counts support the clone carrying this T cell receptor beta chain. What it binds is unknown. The protocol attached unique molecular identifiers to individual cDNA molecules. TCRdb called the 5' RACE reads again in MiXCR, with one record for every CDR3 protein. The sample records about 43,000 distinct CDR3 sequences, approximately 10% being singletons. The sample belongs to a study of early T cells in non-severe SARS-CoV-2 infection. Study-wide context: Chains were not paired, and sequencing was done on bulk RNA from unsorted whole blood.

Notes on the study in general: Lookups in VDJdb leaned toward anti-spike CD8 responses and missed private and CD4 specificities.

This sequence was found in an adult who was a healthcare worker with PCR-confirmed SARS-CoV-2 infection or an uninfected control (not recorded which). Source material: whole blood.

This CDR3 is CASSPGQDYEQYF. In nucleotides, the CDR3 is TGTGCCAGCAGCCCCGGCCAAGACTACGAGCAGTACTTC. The V call is TRBV11-2, the J call TRBJ2-7; D uncertain. Germline CDR1 reads SGHAT; CDR2 reads FQNNGV. CDR3 length: 13 residues. Trimming took 5 bases from V and 3 from J, leaving 11 bases between them. Full variable domain (missing parts from reference TRBV11-2 and TRBJ2-7): EAGVAQSPRYKIIEKRQSVAFWCNPISGHATLYWYQQILGQGPKLLIQFQNNGVVDDSQLPKDRFSAERLKGVDSTLKIQPAKLEDSAVYLCASSPGQDYEQYFGPGTRLTVT.